These 29 T cell receptor beta chains were all obtained from the same sample, sequenced in a study of T cells after yellow fever vaccination. TCRdb re-called the 5' RACE reads with MiXCR, one entry per CDR3 protein. The sample has some 300,000 distinct CDR3 sequences; approximately 10% are singletons. The sample in question was CD4+ T cells sorted from PBMCs, obtained 5 days after the yellow fever booster vaccination. The receptors come from a man aged 18 to 29 who received the YFV17D yellow fever vaccine.

The chain recombines TRBV4-1 with TRBJ1-1; D is perhaps TRBD1 (5 bases). The CDR3 is 13 amino acids. CDR1 is MGHRA, CDR2 YSYEKL, per germline. V was cut by 5 bases and J by 7 bases, with 14 bases left in between. CDR3 bases: TGCGCCAGCAGCGCCCCCCGAGGACATGAAGCTTTCTTT. Translating gives CASSAPRGHEAFF.

This clonotype was observed many times. V and J are TRBV7-6 and TRBJ2-2; unclear D gene. CDR3 size: 16 residues. Trimming cost V 2 bases and J 6 bases, with 16 bases left between them. From germline, CDR1 is SGHVS and CDR2 FNYEAQ. The CDR3 DNA follows: TGTGCCAGCAGCTTAAACTCAAAGCCCCGACCCGGGGAGCTGTTTTTT. This sequence encodes CASSLNSKPRPGELFF.

This clonotype was counted a few times. The chain's CDR3 is CASRGGRGTDTQYF. In DNA, the CDR3 is TGTGCCAGCAGAGGCGGCAGGGGCACAGATACGCAGTATTTT. V usage is TRBV28 and J usage is TRBJ2-3; a possible D gene is TRBD1 (5 bases). Germline assignment: CDR1 MDHEN and CDR2 SYDVKM. The CDR3 extends over 14 amino acids. V was trimmed by 6 bases and J by 1 base, leaving 11 bases between them.

This clonotype was detected many times. This rearrangement joins TRBV15 to TRBJ2-5; D may match TRBD1 or TRBD2 (5 bases each). Germline-derived CDR1 and CDR2 are LNHNV and YYDKDF (reference sequence). CDR3 length: 15 residues. Between the trimmed V and J ends, which lost 3 bases and 1 base, there was a span of 12 bases. The CDR3 bases are TGTGCCACCAGCAGTCTGGGGGTTACCCAAGAGACCCAGTACTTC. Its translation: CATSSLGVTQETQYF.

This clonotype was seen many times. This sequence joins TRBV12-3 or TRBV12-4 and TRBJ1-5; 8 nucleotides align to TRBD1. The CDR3 extends over 14 amino acids. V was clipped by 6 bases and J by 3 bases; unmatched bases: 4. As DNA, the CDR3 is TGTGCCAGCAGCGGACAGGGTGACAATCAGCCCCAGCATTTT. Its translation is CASSGQGDNQPQHF.

This clonotype has only a few counts. The chain recombines TRBV28 with TRBJ2-7; 7 bases align to TRBD1. V was pared by 6 bases and J by 2 bases, with 4 bases of the junction left unmatched. This CDR3 region has 13 residues. Germline loops: CDR1 MDHEN, CDR2 SYDVKM. The CDR3 here is CASRVGQTYEQYF. The CDR3 coding sequence is TGTGCCAGCAGGGTGGGACAGACCTACGAGCAGTACTTC.

Ten or more counts support this clonotype. The chain joins TRBV4-1 to TRBJ2-1; 15 bases align to TRBD2. CDR1 and CDR2 from the germline V gene are MGHRA and YSYEKL. This CDR3 comprises 20 residues. V shed 4 bases, J shed 0 bases, and the junction held 10 bases outside the gene matches. The CDR3 protein is CASSLLGLAGGRSSYNEQFF. The DNA for the CDR3 is TGCGCCAGCAGCCTTCTGGGACTAGCGGGGGGCCGTAGCTCCTACAATGAGCAGTTCTTC.

V usage is TRBV18 and J usage is TRBJ2-5; D is unclear. The V end lost 2 bases, the J end lost 0 bases, and 7 bases lay between the germline ends. The CDR3 runs 14 residues. Per the germline V gene, CDR1 is KGHSH and CDR2 is LQKENI. The CDR3 spells CASSPATNQETQYF. DNA of the CDR3: TGTGCCAGCTCACCAGCGACAAACCAAGAGACCCAGTACTTC.

This clonotype was recorded many times. This rearrangement joins TRBV6-2 or TRBV6-3 to TRBJ2-5; maybe TRBD1 (5 bases). The CDR3 covers 17 residues. Trimming took off 0 bases at V and 4 bases at J, with 18 bases between the two ends. The germline V gene has CDR1 MNHEY and CDR2 SVGEGT. The CDR3 coding sequence is TGTGCCAGCAGTTACTCCTCGGCAGGGTCGGTAAGAGAGACCCAGTACTTC. Protein sequence: CASSYSSAGSVRETQYF.

This clonotype appeared a few times. This chain links TRBV7-9 with TRBJ2-5, with D tentatively TRBD1 (6 bases). The CDR3 extends over 14 amino acids. Germline V gene sequence: CDR1 SEHNR, CDR2 FQNEAQ (reference sequence). The V and J ends lost 5 bases and 3 bases respectively, with 13 bases between them. In DNA form, the CDR3 reads TGTGCCAGCAGCCGAGCACAGGGCAAAGAGACCCAGTACTTC. This translates into CASSRAQGKETQYF.

The rearrangement links TRBV7-9 to TRBJ1-2; D might be TRBD1 (6 bases). Germline V gene lookup returns CDR1 SEHNR and CDR2 FQNEAQ (reference sequence). The CDR3 has 13 residues. V gave up 8 bases and J gave up 7 bases, with 17 bases separating them. The CDR3 loop reads CASGRQAAGGYTF. In DNA, the CDR3 is TGTGCCAGCGGGAGACAGGCTGCGGGTGGCTACACCTTC. The whole variable domain, remainder taken from reference TRBV7-9 and TRBJ1-2, is DTGVSQNPRHKITKRGQNVTFRCDPISEHNRLYWYRQTLGQGPEFLTYFQNEAQLEKSRLLSDRFSAERPKGSFSTLEIQRTEQGDSAMYLCASGRQAAGGYTFGSGTRLTVV.

Ten or more counts support this clonotype. The V call is TRBV6-2 or TRBV6-3, the J call TRBJ2-5, with a weak D call TRBD1 (5 bases). Trimming stripped 0 bases from V and 5 bases from J, with 10 bases between. The CDR3 contains 14 residues. Germline-derived CDR1 and CDR2 are MNHEY and SVGEGT. DNA of the CDR3: TGTGCCAGCAGTTACTCGGGGCGGCAGGAGACCCAGTACTTC. It codes for CASSYSGRQETQYF.

The sample holds a few counts of this clonotype. CDR3 loop: CASSPLGRATNEKLFF. The CDR3, as DNA: TGTGCCAGCTCACCTCTAGGACGTGCAACTAATGAAAAACTGTTTTTT. V and J are TRBV18 and TRBJ1-4; no reliable D call. The germline gives CDR1 KGHSH, CDR2 LQKENI. The V end lost 3 bases, the J end lost 0 bases, and 11 bases lay between the germline ends. There are 16 residues in the CDR3.

The chain couples TRBV4-3 to TRBJ1-5; 7 nucleotides match TRBD1. Germline-derived CDR1 and CDR2 are LGHNA and YSLEER. The trim removed 0 bases at V and 3 bases at J, leaving 5 bases unmatched. CDR3 length equals 16 residues. This chain's CDR3 is CASSQDVQGPNQPQHF. Here the CDR3 DNA reads TGCGCCAGCAGCCAAGATGTACAGGGGCCCAATCAGCCCCAGCATTTT.

In its sample, this clonotype was seen many times. The chain has TRBV20-1 and TRBJ2-7; possibly TRBD1 or TRBD2 for D (6 bases each). This CDR3 has 13 amino acids. Trimming left V 0 bases short and J 7 bases short, with 13 bases between. Germline values: CDR1 DFQATT, CDR2 SNEGSKA (reference sequence). CDR3: CSARDRGPNEQYF. The CDR3 nucleotides are TGCAGTGCTAGAGATCGGGGGCCGAATGAGCAGTACTTC.

This clonotype showed up just a few times. This chain links TRBV7-2 with TRBJ2-1, with D possibly TRBD2 on 6 matching bases. Trimming left V 3 bases short and J 2 bases short, with 11 bases between. The CDR3 spans 15 residues. CDR1 is SGHTA, CDR2 FQGNSA, per germline. The CDR3 bases are TGTGCCAGCAGCTTGGATAGCGGCACCTACAATGAGCAGTTCTTC. Protein: CASSLDSGTYNEQFF.

The gene calls are TRBV12-1 and TRBJ1-5; the DNA was not compared with TRBD1, the D call given in the table. TRBV12-1 is tagged as a pseudogene. The CDR3 is 22 amino acids. The CDR3 DNA reads TGTGCCAGCAGCCGCCGGACAGGGCGCAAGGACCCCCCTACCTCGTCCGATCAGCCCCAGCATTTT. Protein sequence: CASSRRTGRKDPPTSSDQPQHF.

This clonotype has only a few counts. V usage is TRBV7-2 and J usage is TRBJ1-6, with 10 bases lining up with TRBD1. Germline V gene data show CDR1 as SGHTA and CDR2 as FQGNSA. The CDR3 has 15 amino acids. The V and J ends lost 3 bases and 7 bases, in that order; junction bases with no gene match: 3. The CDR3 here is CASSFSGQGNSPLHF. The CDR3 DNA reads TGTGCCAGCAGCTTCTCGGGACAGGGGAATTCACCCCTCCACTTT.

This clonotype came up many times. This chain uses TRBV11-2 with TRBJ2-1; no clear D gene. The germline CDR1 and CDR2 sequences are SGHAT and FQNNGV. V was cut by 3 bases and J by 0 bases, with 9 bases left in between. This CDR3 region has 15 residues. The CDR3 nucleotides are TGTGCCAGCAGCTTGGATCTGAGCTCCTACAATGAGCAGTTCTTC. Translated: CASSLDLSSYNEQFF.

The sample holds a few counts of this clonotype. This chain joins TRBV12-3 or TRBV12-4 and TRBJ2-1; possibly TRBD2 for D (6 bases). The V end lost 3 bases, the J end lost 4 bases, and 10 bases lay between the germline ends. There are 14 residues in the CDR3. The CDR3 sequence: CASSLLGGYNEQFF. In DNA form, the CDR3 reads TGTGCCAGCAGTTTGCTGGGGGGTTACAATGAGCAGTTCTTC.

There are a few counts of this clonotype. The rearrangement uses TRBV6-6 and TRBJ1-5; perhaps TRBD1 as D (5 bases). From germline, CDR1 is MNHNY and CDR2 SVGAGI (reference sequence). V was clipped by 7 bases and J by 1 base, with 14 bases between them. This CDR3 contains 15 residues. CDR3 in amino acids: CASMLGDYSNQPQHF. The CDR3, as DNA: TGTGCCAGCATGTTGGGGGACTACAGCAATCAGCCCCAGCATTTT.

CDR3 in amino acids: CASLRGGLETQYF. The CDR3 nucleotides read TGTGCCAGCCTGCGTGGGGGCCTGGAGACCCAGTACTTC. This chain joins TRBV6-1 and TRBJ2-5, with TRBD1 as a possible D gene (6 bases). V was cut by 8 bases and J by 5 bases, with 15 bases left in between. CDR3 length: 13 amino acids. Germline assignment: CDR1 MNHNS and CDR2 SASEGT.

This clonotype was seen only a few times. The chain employs TRBV29-1 and TRBJ2-4; D may be TRBD1 or TRBD2 (5 bases each). The CDR3 runs to 12 residues. Per the germline V gene, CDR1 is SQVTM and CDR2 is ANQGSEA. The V end lost 7 bases, the J end lost 7 bases, and 14 bases lay between the germline ends. CDR3 sequence: CSADSEGNIQYF. CDR3 bases: TGCAGCGCTGACTCTGAGGGGAACATTCAGTACTTC.

The CDR3 loop reads CASSLAKNTGELFF. In DNA, the CDR3 is TGCGCCAGCAGCTTGGCCAAGAACACCGGGGAGCTGTTTTTT. The rearrangement joins TRBV5-1 to TRBJ2-2; unclear D gene. V lost 0 bases and J 1 base, leaving 4 bases between the germline ends. This CDR3 contains 14 residues. In germline, CDR1 is SGHRS, CDR2 YFSETQ. The full variable domain, with the rest looked up from reference TRBV5-1 and TRBJ2-2, is KAGVTQTPRYLIKTRGQQVTLSCSPISGHRSVSWYQQTPGQGLQFLFEYFSETQRNKGNFPGRFSGRQFSNSRSEMNVSTLELGDSALYLCASSLAKNTGELFFGEGSRLTVL.

The chain joins TRBV7-9 to TRBJ1-4; 8 bases are a match to TRBD1. Trimming at V came to 7 bases and at J to 5 bases, leaving 3 bases not matched to a gene. This CDR3 spans 13 amino acids. The V gene's germline CDR1 is SEHNR and CDR2 FQNEAQ (reference sequence). CDR3 loop: CASTRTGNEKLFF. The CDR3 DNA reads TGTGCCAGCACCCGGACAGGGAATGAAAAACTGTTTTTT.

The chain has TRBV5-1 and TRBJ1-1; TRBD1 matches at 7 bases. CDR3 length: 15 residues. Trimming cost V 4 bases and J 1 base; bases outside gene matches: 7. Per germline, CDR1 SGHRS and CDR2 YFSETQ. CDR3 sequence: CASSTYRGPNTEAFF. The CDR3 DNA is TGCGCCAGCAGCACCTACAGGGGCCCGAACACTGAAGCTTTCTTT.

The chain employs TRBV21-1 and TRBJ2-7. TRBV21-1 constitutes a pseudogene. CDR3 length: 16 amino acids. Written as DNA, the CDR3 is TGTGCCAGCAGCATCCCATTAGGCCAGCTTGATTACGAGCAGTACGTC. Its translation: CASSIPLGQLDYEQYV.

This clonotype was counted only a few times. This rearrangement joins TRBV20-1 to TRBJ1-1; no clear D. V was shortened by 7 bases and J by 5 bases, with 17 bases between the two germline ends. In germline, CDR1 is DFQATT, CDR2 SNEGSKA (reference sequence). This CDR3 region has 13 residues. The CDR3 region is CSVLTPPRTEAFF. DNA for the CDR3: TGCAGTGTTCTGACACCCCCGAGGACTGAAGCTTTCTTT.

This clonotype has only a few counts. The chain joins TRBV10-3 to TRBJ1-1, with TRBD1 matching over 7 bases. The CDR3 is made up of 15 amino acids. Per the germline V gene, CDR1 is ENHRY and CDR2 is SYGVKD. V was pared by 4 bases and J by 4 bases, with 9 bases of the junction left unmatched. In nucleotides, the CDR3 is TGTGCCATCAGTGGGCACAGGGGCGGGGGCACTGAAGCTTTCTTT. It is translated as CAISGHRGGGTEAFF.